Presented here are 25 T cell receptor beta chains from one specimen sequenced in a study of cytomegalovirus exposure and HLA in healthy donors. Researchers ran the PCR with 60 Vbeta and 13 Jbeta primers. The method was immunoSEQ multiplex PCR; TCRdb's version includes in-frame clones alone and lacks a portion of them. The table shows roughly 31,000 clones, with roughly 66% occurring only once. The sequencing sample was made of PBMCs. These receptors originate from a male donor in good health and CMV-seropositive.

As to this clone: One end of the junction fails to match germline, which may point to a read error. The chain is built from TRBV5-1 and TRBJ2-5; 16 nucleotides match TRBD2. The CDR3 loop spans 17 amino acids. Germline CDR1 reads SGHRS; CDR2 reads YFSETQ. The DNA for the CDR3 is TGCGTCAGCAGCTTGGAGGGACTAGCGGGAGGGAGGGAGACCCAGTACTTC. Protein product: CVSSLEGLAGGRETQYF.

CDR3 bases: TGTGCCAGCTGGGAGGCCGGGAACACTGAAGCTTTCTTT. It encodes CASWEAGNTEAFF. The rearrangement joins TRBV6-6 to TRBJ1-1; D is uncertain. V was cut by 8 bases and J by 1 base, with 11 bases left in between. The CDR3 spans 13 residues. Germline CDR1 is MNHNY and CDR2 is SVGAGI (reference sequence).

The chain links TRBV6-1 to TRBJ2-3; no reliable D call. The CDR3 runs to 17 residues. Germline V CDR1 and CDR2: MNHNS, SASEGT. Trimming removed 0 bases at V and 1 base at J, with 14 bases between. CDR3 DNA: TGTGCCAGCAGTGAAGCCCCGGGTGTGTTTGGCACAGATACGCAGTATTTT. Translating gives CASSEAPGVFGTDTQYF.

A few counts support this clone. The rearrangement links TRBV7-2 to TRBJ2-7, with 7 bases fitting TRBD2. With 5 bases clipped from V and 3 bases from J, the junction kept 7 bases outside the gene matches. The CDR3 length is 14 residues. Germline CDR1 and CDR2: SGHTA and FQGNSA. The CDR3 is CASSPGLGGYEQYF. The CDR3 region has the DNA TGTGCCAGCAGCCCCGGACTAGGTGGCTACGAGCAGTACTTC.

The V gene is TRBV28, the J gene TRBJ2-1, with a possible D match to TRBD1 (6 bases). This CDR3 region has 15 residues. The V gene lost 1 base and the J gene lost 2 bases, with 9 bases spanning the gap. Germline assignment: CDR1 MDHEN and CDR2 SYDVKM. This CDR3 reads CASSLYRGTYNEQFF. CDR3 bases: TGTGCCAGCAGTTTATATAGGGGGACCTACAATGAGCAGTTCTTC.

V and J are TRBV28 and TRBJ2-7; D ambiguous. Germline CDR1 is MDHEN and CDR2 is SYDVKM. V lost 5 bases to trimming and J lost 3 bases, with 5 bases between them. The CDR3 is made up of 11 amino acids. CDR3 region: CASSVLYEQYF. The CDR3 DNA follows: TGTGCCAGCAGTGTCCTCTACGAGCAGTACTTC.

This clone was seen a handful of times. The chain is built from TRBV27 and TRBJ1-2; the D is unclear. V was cut by 3 bases and J by 8 bases, with 13 bases left in between. This CDR3 spans 13 amino acids. CDR1 and CDR2 (germline): MNHEY, SMNVEV (reference sequence). This chain's CDR3 is CASSFTNYGGYTF. The DNA of the CDR3 is TGTGCCAGCAGTTTTACTAACTACGGAGGCTACACCTTC.

The rearrangement joins TRBV2 to TRBJ1-5; D is undetermined. The germline V and J ends were trimmed by 4 bases and 4 bases, with 5 bases remaining between them. The CDR3 extends over 12 amino acids. Germline CDR1 is SNHLY and CDR2 is FYNNEI. As DNA, the CDR3 is TGTGCCAGCAGTGCCGCGAATCAGCCCCAGCATTTT. Protein: CASSAANQPQHF.

This clone is medium-sized (0.01 to 0.1%). V usage is TRBV4-1 and J usage is TRBJ2-3; 8 bases map to TRBD2. The CDR3 loop spans 13 amino acids. V dropped 8 bases and J dropped 4; count of bases not matched to a gene: 5. CDR1 is MGHRA, CDR2 YSYEKL, per germline. The CDR3 loop reads CASQGLGADTQYF. CDR3 nucleotide sequence: TGCGCCAGCCAGGGACTAGGAGCAGATACGCAGTATTTT.

V usage is TRBV30 and J usage is TRBJ2-7; TRBD1 matches at 7 bases. V lost 0 bases, J lost 4 bases, and 0 bases stayed unmatched. This CDR3 is built from 12 residues. Germline loops: CDR1 GTSNPN, CDR2 SVGIG (reference sequence). As DNA, the CDR3 is TGTGCCTGGAGTGTACAGGGGTACGAGCAGTACTTC. This translates into CAWSVQGYEQYF. Supplemented by reference TRBV30 and TRBJ2-7, the full variable domain reads SQTIHQWPATLVQPVGSPLSLECTVEGTSNPNLYWYRQAAGRGLQLLFYSVGIGQISSEVPQNLSASRPQDRQFILSSKKLLLSDSGFYLCAWSVQGYEQYFGPGTRLTVT.

Note on this clone: Other nucleotide sequences from this sample produce the same CDR3. The chain has TRBV5-1 and TRBJ1-2; 7 nucleotides match TRBD1. The CDR3 is 14 residues long. The trim removed 0 bases at V and 6 bases at J, leaving 5 bases unmatched. The germline V gene has CDR1 SGHRS and CDR2 YFSETQ. CDR3 DNA: TGCGCCAGCAGCTTGGAGGGGGCGCAGAATGGCTACACCTTC. Its protein product is CASSLEGAQNGYTF. The variable domain in full, completed from reference TRBV5-1 and TRBJ1-2, reads KAGVTQTPRYLIKTRGQQVTLSCSPISGHRSVSWYQQTPGQGLQFLFEYFSETQRNKGNFPGRFSGRQFSNSRSEMNVSTLELGDSALYLCASSLEGAQNGYTFGSGTRLTVV.

V and J are TRBV6-5 and TRBJ1-5; 7 positions agree with TRBD1. The CDR3 covers 14 residues. The J segment lost 1 base and the V segment lost 7 bases, leaving 4 bases of the junction unmatched. Germline CDR1 is MNHEY and CDR2 is SVGAGI. CDR3 DNA sequence: TGTGCCAGCAACTACAGGGGAAGCAATCAGCCCCAGCATTTT. Translating gives CASNYRGSNQPQHF.

The gene calls are TRBV5-1 and TRBJ2-2, with a weak D call TRBD1 (6 bases). Between the trimmed V and J ends, which lost 2 bases and 5 bases, there was a span of 7 bases. Germline V lookup: CDR1 SGHRS, CDR2 YFSETQ. The CDR3 extends over 13 amino acids. In DNA form, the CDR3 reads TGCGCCAGCAGCTTAGGACAGACCGGGGAGCTGTTTTTT. Translated, it gives CASSLGQTGELFF.

The table lists this clone with a count of one. This rearrangement joins TRBV5-1 to TRBJ1-5, with 7 bases matching TRBD1. In germline, CDR1 is SGHRS, CDR2 YFSETQ. The V and J ends lost 0 bases and 2 bases, in that order; junction bases with no gene match: 2. This CDR3 contains 15 residues. CDR3 DNA sequence: TGCGCCAGCAGCTTGGGGGGGACAGGCAATCAGCCCCAGCATTTT. Translation: CASSLGGTGNQPQHF.

CDR3 region: CASSSGGGYEQYF. The CDR3 DNA reads TGCGCCAGCAGCTCAGGGGGCGGCTACGAGCAGTACTTC. V is TRBV10-2 and J is TRBJ2-7; TRBD1 agrees at 8 bases. Germline V CDR1 and CDR2: WSHSY, SAAADI. J was trimmed by 3 bases and V by 6 bases; bases with no gene match: 4. The CDR3 is made up of 13 amino acids.

The rearrangement uses TRBV29-1 and TRBJ1-4; 7 bases map to TRBD1. Looked up from germline, CDR1 is SQVTM and CDR2 is ANQGSEA. The CDR3 loop spans 13 amino acids. Trimming cost V 5 bases and J 7 bases; bases outside gene matches: 7. The CDR3 DNA is TGCAGCGTTTTCGAGGGGGCTGGTGAAAAACTGTTTTTT. It codes for CSVFEGAGEKLFF.

This chain uses TRBV12-5 with TRBJ2-1, with 7 bases matching TRBD2. This CDR3 has 16 amino acids. Trimming cost V 6 bases and J 0 bases; bases outside gene matches: 8. CDR1 is LGHNT, CDR2 FRNRAP, per germline. The CDR3 loop is CASGSLATSSYNEQFF. The CDR3 bases are TGTGCTAGTGGCTCACTAGCGACCAGCTCCTACAATGAGCAGTTCTTC.

The chain has TRBV5-6 and TRBJ1-3; D is ambiguous. Trimming cost V 1 base and J 4 bases, with 3 bases left between them. Germline CDR1 and CDR2: SGHDT and YYEEEE. The CDR3 loop spans 12 amino acids. DNA of the CDR3: TGTGCCAGCAGCTTGAGCGGAAACACCATATATTTT. Protein: CASSLSGNTIYF.

This clone appeared a few times. Compared with germline, one end of the junction differs, possibly owing to a read error. CDR3 coding DNA: TGTGCCAGCGGTTTCCGGGACACTTCAGATACGCAGTATTTT. Amino acid sequence: CASGFRDTSDTQYF. The chain has TRBV27 and TRBJ2-3; maybe TRBD1 (6 bases). The CDR3 contains 14 residues. The V gene's germline CDR1 is MNHEY and CDR2 SMNVEV (reference sequence).

The gene calls are TRBV6-1 and TRBJ2-6; 9 bases fit TRBD2. The germline V gene encodes CDR1 MNHNS and CDR2 SASEGT. CDR3 length: 15 residues. After removal of 8 bases from V and 2 bases from J, the junction contained 4 bases not matched to a gene. The CDR3 DNA reads TGTGCCAGCTCGCGGGGGGGAACTGGGGCCAACGTCCTGACTTTC. It is translated as CASSRGGTGANVLTF.

This clone was detected ten times or more. The chain has TRBV6-4 and TRBJ2-2; 7 bases align to TRBD2. With V trimmed by 2 bases and J by 6 bases, 0 bases remained unmatched. CDR1 is MRHNA and CDR2 is SNTAGT in the germline V gene. This CDR3 has 13 residues. The CDR3 region has the DNA TGTGCCAGCAGTGACCGGGAGGCCGGGGAGCTGTTTTTT. It yields the protein CASSDREAGELFF.

In DNA form, the CDR3 reads TGTGTCAGAAGCCGTCGGGTTAACACTGAAGCTTTCTTT. It codes for CVRSRRVNTEAFF. The genes are TRBV7-5 and TRBJ1-1. TRBV7-5 is a known pseudogene. CDR3 length: 13 amino acids.

The rearrangement uses TRBV5-1 and TRBJ1-4; TRBD1 matches at 7 bases. V shed 1 base and J 9 bases; nucleotides not matched to a gene: 12. The CDR3 is made up of 16 amino acids. The germline CDR1 and CDR2 sequences are SGHRS and YFSETQ. CDR3 sequence: CASSLQSYRGNQKLFF. In DNA form, the CDR3 reads TGCGCCAGCAGCTTGCAAAGCTACAGGGGTAACCAAAAACTGTTTTTT.

The CDR3 here is CASSLRGTEAFF. DNA of the CDR3: TGTGCCAGCAGTTTGCGCGGAACTGAAGCTTTCTTT. The gene calls are TRBV28 and TRBJ1-1; D gene uncertain. The CDR3 has 12 amino acids. Trimming shortened V by 3 bases and J by 5 bases, and 7 bases separated the two germline ends. Looked up from germline, CDR1 is MDHEN and CDR2 is SYDVKM.

The rearrangement links TRBV5-1 to TRBJ1-4; D is ambiguous. V lost 1 base and J lost 1, with 5 bases in between. Germline V lookup: CDR1 SGHRS, CDR2 YFSETQ. CDR3 length equals 14 residues. The CDR3 loop reads CASSLTETNEKLFF. The DNA for the CDR3 is TGCGCCAGCAGCTTGACAGAAACTAATGAAAAACTGTTTTTT.